This entry is about one T cell receptor beta chain. What it recognizes is unknown. V was pared by 6 bases and J by 0 bases, with 17 bases between. The CDR3 consists of 16 residues. This entry is derived from a study of cytomegalovirus exposure and HLA in healthy donors. Study observations and caveats: In a later analysis, across HLA loci, associated TCR counts were highest for DRB1, lowest for HLA-C. When a later analysis was performed, an Asian-associated ancestry cluster reportedly had fewer N-insertions than the roughly 730-donor mean. The study flagged approximately 180 TCR beta chains as cytomegalovirus-associated.

Healthy bone marrow donors made up the donor group. It was with 60 Vbeta and 13 Jbeta primers that the PCR ran. Sequencing was performed with immunoSEQ multiplex PCR; in TCRdb, only in-frame clones are kept and a portion is missing. The repertoire holds around 200,000 clones, with roughly four fifths as singletons. The chain uses TRBV23-1 and TRBJ1-1; D remains ambiguous. TRBV23-1 is an ORF, with its function uncertain. Sequencing was done on a sample of PBMCs. This TCR derives from a woman between 18 and 29 years old in good health and CMV-seronegative. Here the CDR3 reads CASRLVPCAMNTEAFF. CDR3 in DNA: TGCGCCAGCAGACTCGTCCCCTGCGCTATGAACACTGAAGCTTTCTTT.